This T cell receptor (beta chain) derives from a study of Ad26.COV2.S vaccination and SARS-CoV-2 variants. For the study at large: In the study, Ad26.COV2.S was injected intramuscularly once, or twice 56 days apart.

Overall study findings and caveats: The study found higher spike-specific TCR breadth in vaccine than placebo recipients.

The assay was immunoSEQ multiplex PCR, and TCRdb's table has in-frame clones only and misses some. The sample carries about 500,000 clones, 80% to 90% recorded once. This clone appeared a single time. The antigen remains undetermined. As for treatment: some 19 received Ad26.COV2.S at low or high dose, single or two shots; several received placebo; per-sample allocation not given. Sampling happened 63 days after the first vaccine or placebo injection. Germline CDR1 is ENHRY and CDR2 is SYGVKD. This CDR3 spans 14 amino acids. V gave up 6 bases and J gave up 6 bases; unmatched junction bases: 6. This material consisted of peripheral blood, taken in a trial of Ad26.COV2.S vaccine versus placebo. This receptor was identified in a person between 18 and 59 years old who received the Ad26.COV2.S COVID-19 vaccine or a placebo. The V call is TRBV10-3, the J call TRBJ1-4, with 8 bases aligning to TRBD1. The DNA for the CDR3 is TGTGCCATCAGCTCAGGGGGCGGGGATGAAAAACTGTTTTTT. It yields the protein CAISSGGGDEKLFF.